This entry describes one TCR beta chain. This specimen belongs to a study of beta chain features in type 1 diabetes. The wider study: There were 107,917,701 sorted cells examined across all samples.

The germline V gene has CDR1 MGHDK and CDR2 SYGVNS. V was shortened by 2 bases and J by 4 bases, with 11 bases between the two germline ends. The CDR3 loop spans 14 amino acids. The sequenced template was cDNA made from the entire isolated RNA. The method was immunoSEQ multiplex PCR; TCRdb's version includes in-frame clones alone and lacks a portion of them. The sample has around 430,000 clones; approximately 30% are singletons. The specimen was naive CD4+ T cells from blood. The TCR was taken from a man in his late teens or twenties in good health. This chain uses TRBV25-1 with TRBJ1-2; D unclear. Here the CDR3 reads CASSEMESFYGYTF. The CDR3 DNA is TGTGCCAGCAGTGAAATGGAATCCTTCTATGGCTACACCTTC.